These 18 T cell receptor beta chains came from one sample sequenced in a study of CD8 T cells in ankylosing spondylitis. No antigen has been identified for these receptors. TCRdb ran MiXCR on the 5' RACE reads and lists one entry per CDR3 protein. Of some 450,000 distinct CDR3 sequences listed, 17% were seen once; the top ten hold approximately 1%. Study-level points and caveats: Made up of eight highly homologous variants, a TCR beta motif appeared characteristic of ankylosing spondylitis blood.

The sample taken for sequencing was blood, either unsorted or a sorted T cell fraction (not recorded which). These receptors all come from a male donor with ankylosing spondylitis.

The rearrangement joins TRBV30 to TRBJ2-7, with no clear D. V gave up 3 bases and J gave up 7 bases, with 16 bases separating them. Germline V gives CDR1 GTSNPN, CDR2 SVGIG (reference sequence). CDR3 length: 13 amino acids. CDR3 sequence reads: CAWRPLKVREQYF. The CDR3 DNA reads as TGTGCCTGGAGGCCACTTAAAGTGAGGGAGCAGTACTTC.

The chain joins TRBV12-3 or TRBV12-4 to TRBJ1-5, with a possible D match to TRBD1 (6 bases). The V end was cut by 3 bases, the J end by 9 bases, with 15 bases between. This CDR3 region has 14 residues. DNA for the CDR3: TGTGCCAGCAGTTTGGGGACACCCCGTTCGCCCCAGCATTTT. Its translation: CASSLGTPRSPQHF.

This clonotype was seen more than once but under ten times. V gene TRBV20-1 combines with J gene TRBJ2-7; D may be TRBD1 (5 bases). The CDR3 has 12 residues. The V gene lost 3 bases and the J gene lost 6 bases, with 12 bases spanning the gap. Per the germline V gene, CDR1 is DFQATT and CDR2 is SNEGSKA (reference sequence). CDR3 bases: TGCAGTGCTAGCGGCAGGGTTAGCGAGCAGTACTTC. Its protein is CSASGRVSEQYF.

The CDR3 loop is CSVEARGRGSTEAFF. The CDR3 DNA reads as TGCAGCGTTGAAGCTCGTGGCAGGGGGAGTACTGAAGCTTTCTTT. This chain links TRBV29-1 with TRBJ1-1, with 7 nucleotides matching TRBD1. Germline-derived CDR1 and CDR2 are SQVTM and ANQGSEA. The CDR3 runs 15 residues. The J segment lost 5 bases and the V segment lost 1 base, leaving 10 bases of the junction unmatched.

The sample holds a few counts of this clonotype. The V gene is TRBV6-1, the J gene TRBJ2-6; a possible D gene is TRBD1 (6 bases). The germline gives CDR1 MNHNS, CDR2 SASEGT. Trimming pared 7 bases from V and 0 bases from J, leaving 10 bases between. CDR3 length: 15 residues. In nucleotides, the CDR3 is TGTGCCAGCAAACTAGGGGGCTCTGGGGCCAACGTCCTGACTTTC. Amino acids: CASKLGGSGANVLTF.

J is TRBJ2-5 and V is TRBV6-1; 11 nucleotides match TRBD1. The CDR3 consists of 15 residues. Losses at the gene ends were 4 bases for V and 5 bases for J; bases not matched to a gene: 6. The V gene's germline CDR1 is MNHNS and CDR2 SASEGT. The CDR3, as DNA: TGTGCCAGCAGTGTCGGACAGGGGGCGACGGAGACCCAGTACTTC. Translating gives CASSVGQGATETQYF.

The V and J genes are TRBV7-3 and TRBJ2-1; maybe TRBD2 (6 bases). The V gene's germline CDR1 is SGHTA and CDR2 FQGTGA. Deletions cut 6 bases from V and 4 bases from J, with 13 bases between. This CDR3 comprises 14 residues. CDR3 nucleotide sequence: TGTGCCAGCAGTTTAGGGACTCCATACAATGAGCAGTTCTTC. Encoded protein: CASSLGTPYNEQFF.

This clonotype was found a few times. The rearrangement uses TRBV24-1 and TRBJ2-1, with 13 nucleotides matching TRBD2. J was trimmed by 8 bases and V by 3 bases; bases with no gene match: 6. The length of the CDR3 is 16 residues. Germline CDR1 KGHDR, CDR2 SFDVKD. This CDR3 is CATSDLTSGRAYEQFF. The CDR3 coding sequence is TGTGCCACCAGTGATCTTACTAGCGGGAGGGCCTATGAGCAGTTCTTC.

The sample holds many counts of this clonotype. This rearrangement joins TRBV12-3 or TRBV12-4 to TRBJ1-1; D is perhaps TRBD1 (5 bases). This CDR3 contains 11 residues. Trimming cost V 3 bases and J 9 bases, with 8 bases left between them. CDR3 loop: CASSLWGKAFF. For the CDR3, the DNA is TGTGCCAGCAGTTTGTGGGGGAAAGCTTTCTTT.

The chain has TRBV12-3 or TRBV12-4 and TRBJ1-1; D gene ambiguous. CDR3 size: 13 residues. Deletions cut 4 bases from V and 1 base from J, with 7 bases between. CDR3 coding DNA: TGTGCCAGCAGTTGGGCTAGGAACACTGAAGCTTTCTTT. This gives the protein CASSWARNTEAFF.

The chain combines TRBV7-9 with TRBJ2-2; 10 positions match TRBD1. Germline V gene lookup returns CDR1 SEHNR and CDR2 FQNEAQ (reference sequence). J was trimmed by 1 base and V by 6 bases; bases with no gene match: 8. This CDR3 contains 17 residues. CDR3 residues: CASSRTGGSMNTGELFF. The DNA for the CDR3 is TGTGCCAGCAGTAGGACAGGGGGGAGTATGAACACCGGGGAGCTGTTTTTT.

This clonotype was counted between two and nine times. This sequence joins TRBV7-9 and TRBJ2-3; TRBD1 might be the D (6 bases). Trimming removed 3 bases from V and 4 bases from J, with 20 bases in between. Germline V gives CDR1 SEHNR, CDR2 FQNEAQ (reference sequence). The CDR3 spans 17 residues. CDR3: CASSLVRHRAGPDTQYF. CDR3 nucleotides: TGTGCCAGCAGCTTGGTCCGACACAGGGCTGGCCCAGATACGCAGTATTTT.

Here the CDR3 reads CASSLDSPYTDTQYF. CDR3 DNA sequence: TGCGCCAGCAGCTTGGACAGCCCTTACACAGATACGCAGTATTTT. The chain recombines TRBV5-1 with TRBJ2-3; D gene uncertain. With 0 bases removed from V and 2 bases from J, the gap between germline ends came to 10 bases. The CDR3 loop spans 15 amino acids. CDR1 is SGHRS, CDR2 YFSETQ, per germline. Full variable domain (remainder filled in from reference TRBV5-1 and TRBJ2-3): KAGVTQTPRYLIKTRGQQVTLSCSPISGHRSVSWYQQTPGQGLQFLFEYFSETQRNKGNFPGRFSGRQFSNSRSEMNVSTLELGDSALYLCASSLDSPYTDTQYFGPGTRLTVL.

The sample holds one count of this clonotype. The CDR3 coding sequence is TGTGCCAGCAGTTACGGGGTCGGCAATTCACCCCTCCACTTT. Translating it yields CASSYGVGNSPLHF. The chain has TRBV6-5 and TRBJ1-6; D is unresolved. V gave up 2 bases and J gave up 7 bases, with 9 bases separating them. Germline V gene data show CDR1 as MNHEY and CDR2 as SVGAGI. The CDR3 runs 14 residues.

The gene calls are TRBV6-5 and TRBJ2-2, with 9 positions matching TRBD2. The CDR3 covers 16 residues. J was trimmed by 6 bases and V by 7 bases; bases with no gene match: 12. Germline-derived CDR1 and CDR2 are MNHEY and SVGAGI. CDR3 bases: TGTGCCAGCATCCCAGGGGGGACTAGCACCCCCGGGGAGCTGTTTTTT. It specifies CASIPGGTSTPGELFF.

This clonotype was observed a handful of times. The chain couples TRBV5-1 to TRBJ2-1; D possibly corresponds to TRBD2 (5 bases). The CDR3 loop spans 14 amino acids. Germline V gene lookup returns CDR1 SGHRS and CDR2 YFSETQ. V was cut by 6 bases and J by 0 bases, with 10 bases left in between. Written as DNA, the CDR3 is TGCGCCAGCACGGGGTCGAGCTCCTACAATGAGCAGTTCTTC. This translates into CASTGSSSYNEQFF.

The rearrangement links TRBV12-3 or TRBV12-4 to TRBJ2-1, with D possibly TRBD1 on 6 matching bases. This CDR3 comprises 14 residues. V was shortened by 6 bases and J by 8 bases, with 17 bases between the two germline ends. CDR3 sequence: CASSGGQGIYEQFF. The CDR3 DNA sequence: TGTGCCAGCAGCGGCGGGCAGGGGATATATGAGCAGTTCTTC.

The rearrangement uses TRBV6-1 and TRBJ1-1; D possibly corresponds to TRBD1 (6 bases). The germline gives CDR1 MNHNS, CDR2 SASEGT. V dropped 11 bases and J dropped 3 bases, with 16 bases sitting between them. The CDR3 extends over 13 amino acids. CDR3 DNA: TGTGCCGCATCGAGGGGGAAGGACACTGAAGCTTTCTTT. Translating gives CAASRGKDTEAFF.